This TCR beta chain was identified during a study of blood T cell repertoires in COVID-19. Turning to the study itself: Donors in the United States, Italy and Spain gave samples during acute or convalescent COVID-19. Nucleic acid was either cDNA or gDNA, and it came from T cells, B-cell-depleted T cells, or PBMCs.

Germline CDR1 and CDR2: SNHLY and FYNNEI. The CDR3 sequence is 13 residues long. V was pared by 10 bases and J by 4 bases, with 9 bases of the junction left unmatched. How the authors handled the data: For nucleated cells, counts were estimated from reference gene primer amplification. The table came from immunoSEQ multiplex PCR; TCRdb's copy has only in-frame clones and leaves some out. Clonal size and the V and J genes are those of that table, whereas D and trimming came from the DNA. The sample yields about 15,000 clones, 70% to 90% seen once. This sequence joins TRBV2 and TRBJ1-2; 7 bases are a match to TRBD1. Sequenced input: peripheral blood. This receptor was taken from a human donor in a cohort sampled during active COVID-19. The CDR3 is CAKSKGASYGYTF. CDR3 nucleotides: TGTGCCAAAAGTAAGGGGGCCAGCTATGGCTACACCTTC. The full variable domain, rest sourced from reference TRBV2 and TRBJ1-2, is EPEVTQTPSHQVTQMGQEVILRCVPISNHLYFYWYRQILGQKVEFLVSFYNNEISEKSEIFDDQFSVERPDGSNFTLKIRSTKLEDSAMYFCAKSKGASYGYTFGSGTRLTVV.